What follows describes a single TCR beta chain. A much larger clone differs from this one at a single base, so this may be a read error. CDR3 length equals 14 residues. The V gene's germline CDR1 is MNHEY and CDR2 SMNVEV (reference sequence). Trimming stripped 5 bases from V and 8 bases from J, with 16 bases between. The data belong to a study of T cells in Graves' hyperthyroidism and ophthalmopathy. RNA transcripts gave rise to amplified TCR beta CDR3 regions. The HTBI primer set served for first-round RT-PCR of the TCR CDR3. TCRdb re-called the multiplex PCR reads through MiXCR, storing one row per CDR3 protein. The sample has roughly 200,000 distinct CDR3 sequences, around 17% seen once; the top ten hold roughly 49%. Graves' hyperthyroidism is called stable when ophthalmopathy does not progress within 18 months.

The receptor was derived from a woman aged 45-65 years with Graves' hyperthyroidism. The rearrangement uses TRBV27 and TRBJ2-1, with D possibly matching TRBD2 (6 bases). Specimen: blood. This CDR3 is CASSLGSWNDEQFF. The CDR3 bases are TGTGCCAGCAGTCTCGGGAGTTGGAACGATGAGCAGTTCTTC.